This is a list of T cell receptor beta chains from one sample in a study of T cell changes during pregnancy in multiple sclerosis. TCRdb's table, derived via immunoSEQ multiplex PCR, lists solely in-frame clones and lacks some. The table includes about 39,000 clones, roughly 94% detected once. This specimen consisted of peripheral blood, obtained in the third trimester of pregnancy. All receptors come from a female donor with multiple sclerosis, enrolled in a pregnancy study. Each CDR3 is given with its conserved first and last residue. A D gene is named only where the DNA matches it firmly. Clone size is not always given. Where it is, it says once, few, many or a class for expanded clones.

>.|.|TRBJ2-5|TRBV7-6
TGTGCCAGCAGCTTAGCCGGGACAACGTACCAAGAGACCCAGTACTTC
CASSLAGTTYQETQYF
>.|TRBD2|TRBJ2-7|TRBV6-5
TGTGCCAGCACCGACGATCGGGAGGGCCGCGAGCAGTACTTC
CASTDDREGREQYF
>.|TRBD1|TRBJ1-3|TRBV5-1
TGCGCCAGCAGCTTGGGGACAGGGAAAGGAAACACCATATATTTT
CASSLGTGKGNTIYF
>once|TRBD1|TRBJ1-1|TRBV5-6
TGTGCCAGCAGCTTACTTGAGGGGGCTGGCACTGAAGCTTTCTTT
CASSLLEGAGTEAFF
>.|.|TRBJ1-1|TRBV5-3
TGTGCCAGAAGCTTGGGAGGATGGGACTTGAACACTGAAGCTTTCTTT
CARSLGGWDLNTEAFF
>.|.|TRBJ2-5|TRBV4-1
TGCGCCAGCAGCCCCGGGATTAGTGGGCGGGAGACCCAGTACTTC
CASSPGISGRETQYF
>.|.|TRBJ2-7|TRBV6-6
TGTGCCAGCAGCCTCGACAGGTACGAGCAGTACTTC
CASSLDRYEQYF
>.|TRBD1|TRBJ1-4|TRBV7-8
TGTGCCAGCAGCTTAGAGTGGGACAGCCGTGAAAAACTGTTTTTT
CASSLEWDSREKLFF
>.|TRBD1|TRBJ2-7|TRBV4-1
TGCGCCAGCAGCCTTACCGGGACAGGGGCTCGGAACGAGCAGTACTTC
CASSLTGTGARNEQYF
>.|TRBD2|TRBJ2-5|TRBV5-4
TGTGCCAGCAGCTTGGCCCTAGCGGGGGGAGAGACCCAGTACTTC
CASSLALAGGETQYF
>.|.|TRBJ2-1|TRBV6-1
TGTGCCAGCAGTGTTGGCGGGGACTGGGATGAGCAGTTCTTC
CASSVGGDWDEQFF
>once|TRBD1|TRBJ2-7|TRBV18
TGTGCCAGCTCACCAAGGATAGGGGACAGCAGCTCCTACGAGCAGTACTTC
CASSPRIGDSSSYEQYF
>.|.|TRBJ2-2|TRBV2
TGTGCCAGCAGATTGGACTGGACGAACACCGGGGAGCTGTTTTTT
CASRLDWTNTGELFF
>.|TRBD1|TRBJ1-2|TRBV7-9
TGTGCCAGCAGCCCTCTGGACAGGGATCTTTATGGCTACACCTTC
CASSPLDRDLYGYTF
>.|TRBD2|TRBJ2-7|TRBV7-7
TGTGCTAGCAGCGCCGGGACTAGCTCACGGGACGAGCAGTACTTC
CASSAGTSSRDEQYF
>.|.|TRBJ2-3|TRBV6-1
TGTGCCAGCAGTGAACGTATCTCGGGCACAGATACGCAGTATTTT
CASSERISGTDTQYF
>.|.|TRBJ1-2|TRBV9
TGTGCCAGCAGCGTAGAACCAGGGCTGGGCCTCTATGGCTACACCTTC
CASSVEPGLGLYGYTF
>.|.|TRBJ2-4|TRBV11-1
TGTGCCAGCAGCCCTGGTTTGGATTTTTCGGGTAAAAACATTCAGTACTTC
CASSPGLDFSGKNIQYF
>.|TRBD2|TRBJ2-2|TRBV9
TGTGCCAGCAGCGCCCCCACAGTGGGACTAGCGGTGACCGGGGAGCTGTTTTTT
CASSAPTVGLAVTGELFF
>.|.|TRBJ2-7|TRBV10-1
TGCGCCAGCAGTGAGTCTTCCGCCGGGTTGACCTACGAGCAGTACTTC
CASSESSAGLTYEQYF
>.|TRBD1|TRBJ1-4|TRBV28
TGTGCCAGCGCGGGACAGCCGGTAGAAAAACTGTTTTTT
CASAGQPVEKLFF
>.|.|TRBJ2-7|TRBV27
TGTGCCAGCAGTTTGCGGGGCAGTTTAATAGAGCAGTACTTC
CASSLRGSLIEQYF
>.|.|TRBJ2-2|TRBV7-8
TGTGCCAGCAGCTTAGCCCAGGGTGGATGGGACGGGGAGCTGTTTTTT
CASSLAQGGWDGELFF
>.|.|TRBJ2-1|TRBV18
TGTGCCAGCTCACCACCAGGAGGCTGGGGGCAGTTCTTC
CASSPPGGWGQFF
>.|.|TRBJ1-3|TRBV28
TGTGCCAGCAGTCCCCCCCGAGGCACCATATATTTT
CASSPPRGTIYF
>.|TRBD2|TRBJ2-3|TRBV2
TGTGCCAGCAGTGAGCCGGGACTAGCGGGAGGGCCGGCAGATACGCAGTATTTT
CASSEPGLAGGPADTQYF
>.|.|TRBJ1-5|TRBV2
TGTGCCAGCAGTGACAGGGGCTTCAATCAGCCCCAGCATTTT
CASSDRGFNQPQHF
>.|.|TRBJ2-7|TRBV7-8
TGTGCCAGCAGCGCGGGACAGAATTCCTACGAGCAGTACTTC
CASSAGQNSYEQYF
>.|.|TRBJ1-3|TRBV28
TGTGCCAGCAGTCCGGGCAGGGGAAATGGGAACACCATATATTTT
CASSPGRGNGNTIYF
>once|TRBD2|TRBJ2-5|TRBV29-1
TGCAGCGGTTTAACTAGCGGCCAAGAGACCCAGTACTTC
CSGLTSGQETQYF
>.|TRBD2|TRBJ2-2|TRBV5-1
TGCGCCAGCAGCTTCAGCGGGATGTTGACCGGGGAGCTGTTTTTT
CASSFSGMLTGELFF
>.|.|TRBJ2-7|TRBV5-1
TGCGCCAGCAGCTTGTCCGGCGGTCTCTACGAGCAGTACTTC
CASSLSGGLYEQYF
>.|TRBD2|TRBJ2-1|TRBV7-6
TGTGCCAGCAGCTCGAGCCCGGGACTAGCGGGAGCGGGTGAGCAGTTCTTC
CASSSSPGLAGAGEQFF
>.|.|TRBJ2-1|TRBV28
TGTGCCAGCAGGGGAGGCACTAGCTCCTACAATGAGCAGTTCTTC
CASRGGTSSYNEQFF
>.|.|TRBJ2-1|TRBV6-4
TGTGCCAGCAGTGCGCTGGTGGGAGGCCACAATGAGCAGTTCTTC
CASSALVGGHNEQFF
>.|TRBD2|TRBJ2-3|TRBV5-4
TGTGCCAGCAGAAGGGCTAGCGGGAGAGCAGATACGCAGTATTTT
CASRRASGRADTQYF
>.|.|TRBJ2-7|TRBV6-5
TGTGCCAGCAGTTACTCCAACTCCGGGACTTATTACGAGCAGTACTTC
CASSYSNSGTYYEQYF
>.|TRBD2|TRBJ2-1|TRBV4-3
TGCGCCAGCAGCCAAGATGCACTAGCGGGAGACATGGAGCAGTTCTTC
CASSQDALAGDMEQFF
>.|.|TRBJ2-1|TRBV25-1
TGTGCCAGCAGTGATGCGGTCAGCGAGGGTGAGCAGTTCTTC
CASSDAVSEGEQFF
>.|TRBD1|TRBJ1-1|TRBV4-3
TGCGCCAGCAGCCAGGAACAGGGGGCGACTGAAGCTTTCTTT
CASSQEQGATEAFF
>once|TRBD1|TRBJ2-7|TRBV28
TGTGCCAGCAGTTTATTCGGACAGGGAACCCACGAGCAGTACTTC
CASSLFGQGTHEQYF
>.|TRBD2|TRBJ2-1|TRBV10-3
TGTGCCATCAGAGCGGGGGGAGCCAATGAGCAGTTCTTC
CAIRAGGANEQFF
>.|TRBD1|TRBJ1-2|TRBV5-1
TGCGCCAGCAGCCCGGACAGGGGGGTATATGGCTACACCTTC
CASSPDRGVYGYTF
>.|TRBD1|TRBJ1-4|TRBV6-5
TGTGCCAGCAGCCGACAGGGGGCGAATCAAAAACTGTTTTTT
CASSRQGANQKLFF
>.|.|TRBJ1-5|TRBV5-1
TGCGCCAGCAGCCCAGGTAGCAATCAGCCCCAGCATTTT
CASSPGSNQPQHF
>.|.|TRBJ2-3|TRBV14
TGTGCCAGCAGCCAAGCGAGAGGGGGTACAGATACGCAGTATTTT
CASSQARGGTDTQYF
>.|TRBD1|TRBJ1-1|TRBV25-1
TGTGCCAGCAGTGACCGGGACAGGGTCACTGAAGCTTTCTTT
CASSDRDRVTEAFF
>once|.|TRBJ2-3|TRBV18
TGTGCCAGCTCAGCCCACGGGTCAACAGATACGCAGTATTTT
CASSAHGSTDTQYF
>.|TRBD1|TRBJ1-1|TRBV10-3
TGTGCCATCAGAGAACAGGGGGCTGAAGCTTTCTTT
CAIREQGAEAFF
>.|.|TRBJ2-6|TRBV6-6
TGTGCCAGCAGTTACGAGGGTCCCTCTGGGGCCAACGTCCTGACTTTC
CASSYEGPSGANVLTF
>.|TRBD2|TRBJ2-5|TRBV29-1
TGCAGCGCCCTATCCCCGGGACTAGGCGGCTCAGAGACCCAGTACTTC
CSALSPGLGGSETQYF
>.|TRBD1|TRBJ2-5|TRBV6-1
TGTGCCAGCAGAAGAGGACAGGGGCGGCAAGAGACCCAGTACTTC
CASRRGQGRQETQYF
>.|TRBD2|TRBJ2-3|TRBV27
TGTGCCAGCAGTCCCAGACGGACTAGCGGCAGCACAGATACGCAGTATTTT
CASSPRRTSGSTDTQYF